The source of this TCR beta chain is a study of T-cell memory formation after mild COVID-19. Study-level results: Proof of SARS-CoV-2 specificity was absent for the second-wave clones that crested on day 37.

This clonotype was observed many times. The antigen is unknown. 5'RACE with constant-segment primers built TCRalpha and TCRbeta cDNA libraries with UMIs. TCRdb passed the 5' RACE reads through MiXCR, listing each CDR3 protein once. Among some 100,000 distinct CDR3 sequences listed, 11% were seen once. The CDR3 is 15 amino acids. Per germline, CDR1 SGHTA and CDR2 FQGNSA. V dropped 5 bases and J dropped 3; count of bases not matched to a gene: 3. The sequenced material came from PBMCs or a T cell subset sorted from them (not recorded which). This receptor was obtained from a man aged 18 to 30 who had mild COVID-19 (a few samples of this study predate the infection). Cell type and time point are not known. The gene calls are TRBV7-2 and TRBJ2-3; 12 bases fit TRBD2. The CDR3 bases are TGTGCCAGCAGCCTACTAGCGGGGGGAACAGATACGCAGTATTTT. Translated, it gives CASSLLAGGTDTQYF.